These 8 T cell receptor beta chains originate from one sample sequenced in a study of human T cells and chemical hapten exposure. Via MiXCR, TCRdb re-called the 5' RACE reads, giving one row per CDR3 protein. The sample contains under 100,000 distinct CDR3 sequences, more than 15% of which appear only once. Total RNA was isolated from unfractionated whole blood. These receptors were collected from a female donor in good health.

The J gene is TRBJ2-3, the V gene TRBV4-3, with D possibly matching TRBD2 (6 bases). Germline assignment: CDR1 LGHNA and CDR2 YSLEER. The CDR3 sequence is 17 residues long. The germline V and J ends were trimmed by 0 bases and 3 bases, with 16 bases remaining between them. CDR3 region: CASSQEDGGSGTDTQYF. DNA for the CDR3: TGCGCCAGCAGCCAAGAGGATGGGGGGTCGGGGACAGATACGCAGTATTTT.

This clonotype was observed many times. V and J are TRBV11-2 and TRBJ2-3, with D possibly TRBD2 on 6 matching bases. CDR3 length: 15 residues. Germline CDR1 and CDR2: SGHAT and FQNNGV. V was clipped by 2 bases and J by 6 bases, with 15 bases between them. The CDR3 DNA reads TGTGCCAGCAGCTTAACCCCTAGTAGCGGCGATACGCAGTATTTT. Encoded protein: CASSLTPSSGDTQYF.

This clonotype showed up just a few times. DNA for the CDR3: TGCAGTGCCCCGGTTGGAGAACGTCGGGAAGCTTTCTTT. This encodes CSAPVGERREAFF. This chain uses TRBV20-1 with TRBJ1-1; D ambiguous. CDR1 and CDR2 from the germline V gene are DFQATT and SNEGSKA (reference sequence). Trimming shortened V by 6 bases and J by 8 bases, and 19 bases separated the two germline ends. The CDR3 has 13 amino acids.

The sample holds many counts of this clonotype. The J gene is TRBJ1-1, the V gene TRBV3-1, with D possibly TRBD1 on 5 matching bases. The CDR3 is 14 residues long. V shed 3 bases and J shed 2 bases, with 10 bases lying between them. Germline V gene sequence: CDR1 LGHDT, CDR2 YNNKEL (reference sequence). CDR3 sequence: CASSQLQGNTEAFF. The CDR3 DNA reads TGTGCCAGCAGCCAGCTCCAGGGAAACACTGAAGCTTTCTTT.

The V and J genes are TRBV27 and TRBJ1-1, with TRBD1 matching 9 bases. J was trimmed by 6 bases and V by 4 bases; bases with no gene match: 6. The CDR3 loop spans 14 amino acids. Per the germline V gene, CDR1 is MNHEY and CDR2 is SMNVEV (reference sequence). CDR3 loop: CASSYRDRVAEAFF. The CDR3 DNA is TGTGCCAGCAGTTACCGGGACAGGGTTGCTGAAGCTTTCTTT.

This clonotype was observed a handful of times. The J gene is TRBJ2-7, the V gene TRBV28; 9 nucleotides align to TRBD1. V was clipped by 6 bases and J by 13 bases; unmatched bases: 10. The CDR3 extends over 12 amino acids. In germline, CDR1 is MDHEN, CDR2 SYDVKM. The CDR3 bases are TGTGCCAGCAGCCTGGGACAGGGAAACGCCTACTTC. Translating gives CASSLGQGNAYF. The full variable domain, its missing parts supplied by reference TRBV28 and TRBJ2-7, is DVKVTQSSRYLVKRTGEKVFLECVQDMDHENMFWYRQDPGLGLRLIYFSYDVKMKEKGDIPEGYSVSREKKERFSLILESASTNQTSMYLCASSLGQGNAYFGPGTRLTVT.

The J gene is TRBJ1-3, the V gene TRBV5-5; 7 bases line up with TRBD1. Per the germline V gene, CDR1 is SGHKS and CDR2 is YYEKEE (reference sequence). The CDR3 is 15 amino acids. Trimming removed 5 bases from V and 8 bases from J; junction bases left unmatched: 13. The CDR3, as DNA: TGTGCCAGCAGTCGCAAGGGACAGTTTGGGGACACCATATATTTT. It is translated as CASSRKGQFGDTIYF. The whole variable domain, remainder taken from reference TRBV5-5 and TRBJ1-3, is DAGVTQSPTHLIKTRGQQVTLRCSPISGHKSVSWYQQVLGQGPQFIFQYYEKEERGRGNFPDRFSARQFPNYSSELNVNALLLGDSALYLCASSRKGQFGDTIYFGEGSWLTVV.

The chain recombines TRBV15 with TRBJ1-1; D is ambiguous. Looked up from germline, CDR1 is LNHNV and CDR2 is YYDKDF (reference sequence). The CDR3 runs 15 residues. V gave up 0 bases and J gave up 5 bases, with 13 bases separating them. The chain's CDR3 is CATSRDRKVRTEAFF. The CDR3 DNA follows: TGTGCCACCAGCAGAGATCGTAAGGTGAGAACTGAAGCTTTCTTT.